This T cell receptor beta chain was identified in a study of T cell responses to AZD1222 COVID-19 vaccine. The table came from immunoSEQ multiplex PCR; TCRdb's copy has only in-frame clones and leaves some out. This sample yields around 110,000 clones, of which over 75% are seen a single time; 3% to 4% belongs to the top ten. General study findings and limits: Repertoires were sampled only after the peak T cell response. Seropositive at baseline were only a handful of AZD1222 recipients. The donor cohort was predominantly white British with a female majority, and clonal diversity may have been underestimated. Spike-specific TCR breadth and depth were elevated following two AZD1222 doses.

In regard to this clone: The antigen is undetermined.

V was pared by 0 bases and J by 7 bases, with 15 bases between. The CDR3 consists of 15 residues. CDR1 is MGHRA, CDR2 YSYEKL, per germline. The source of this sequence is an adult in good health. The chain recombines TRBV4-1 with TRBJ2-5; D possibly corresponds to TRBD2 (6 bases). Source: peripheral blood, taken on day 0 of MenACWY control vaccination. The CDR3 is CASSQEGGPSGTQYF. The CDR3 nucleotides read TGCGCCAGCAGCCAAGAGGGGGGACCCAGTGGGACCCAGTACTTC.